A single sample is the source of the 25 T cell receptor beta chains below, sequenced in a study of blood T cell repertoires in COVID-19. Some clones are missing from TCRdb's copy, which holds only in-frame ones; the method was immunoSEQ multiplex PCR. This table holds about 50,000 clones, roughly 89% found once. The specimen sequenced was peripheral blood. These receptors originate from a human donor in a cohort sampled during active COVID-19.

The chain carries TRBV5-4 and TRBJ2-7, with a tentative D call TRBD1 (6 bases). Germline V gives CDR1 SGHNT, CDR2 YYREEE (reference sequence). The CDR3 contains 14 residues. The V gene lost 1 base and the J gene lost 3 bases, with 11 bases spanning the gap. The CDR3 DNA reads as TGTGCCAGCAGCTTGAATACGGACAGCTACGAGCAGTACTTC. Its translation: CASSLNTDSYEQYF.

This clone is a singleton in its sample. CDR3 amino acids: CASSQGGAADTQYF. CDR3 DNA: TGTGCCAGCAGCCAAGGGGGCGCGGCAGATACGCAGTATTTT. This rearrangement joins TRBV3-1 (or the pseudogene TRBV3-2) to TRBJ2-3; maybe TRBD1 (5 bases). Trimming left V 1 base short and J 4 bases short, with 9 bases between. Germline loops: CDR1 LGHDT, CDR2 YNNKEL (reference sequence). This CDR3 has 14 amino acids.

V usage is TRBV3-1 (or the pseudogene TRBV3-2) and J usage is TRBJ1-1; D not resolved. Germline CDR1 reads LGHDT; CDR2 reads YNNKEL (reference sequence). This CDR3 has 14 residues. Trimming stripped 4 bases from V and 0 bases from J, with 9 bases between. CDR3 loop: CASSLRALNTEAFF. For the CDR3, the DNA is TGTGCCAGCAGCCTTCGAGCTCTGAACACTGAAGCTTTCTTT.

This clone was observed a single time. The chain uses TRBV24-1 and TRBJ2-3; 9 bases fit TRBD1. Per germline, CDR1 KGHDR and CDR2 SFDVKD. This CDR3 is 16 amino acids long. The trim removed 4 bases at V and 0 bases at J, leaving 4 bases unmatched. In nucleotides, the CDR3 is TGTGCCACCAGTGAGGGAGGACAGGGGAGCACAGATACGCAGTATTTT. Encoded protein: CATSEGGQGSTDTQYF.

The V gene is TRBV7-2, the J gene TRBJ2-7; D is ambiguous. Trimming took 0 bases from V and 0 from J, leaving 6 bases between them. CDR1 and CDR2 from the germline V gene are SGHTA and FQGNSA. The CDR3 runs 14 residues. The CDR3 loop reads CASSLAATSYEQYF. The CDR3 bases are TGTGCCAGCAGCTTAGCCGCTACCTCCTACGAGCAGTACTTC.

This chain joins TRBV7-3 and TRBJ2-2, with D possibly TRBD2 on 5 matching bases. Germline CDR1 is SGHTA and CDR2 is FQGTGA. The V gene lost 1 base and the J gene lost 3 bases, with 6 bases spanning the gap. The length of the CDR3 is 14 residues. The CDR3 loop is CASSLRADTGELFF. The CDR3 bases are TGTGCCAGCAGCTTAAGAGCGGACACCGGGGAGCTGTTTTTT.

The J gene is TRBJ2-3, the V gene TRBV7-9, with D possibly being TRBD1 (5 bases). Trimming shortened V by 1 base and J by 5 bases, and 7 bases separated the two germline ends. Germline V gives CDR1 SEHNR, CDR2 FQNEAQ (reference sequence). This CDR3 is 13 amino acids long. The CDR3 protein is CASSLGRGDTQYF. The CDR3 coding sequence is TGTGCCAGCAGCTTAGGAAGGGGAGATACGCAGTATTTT.

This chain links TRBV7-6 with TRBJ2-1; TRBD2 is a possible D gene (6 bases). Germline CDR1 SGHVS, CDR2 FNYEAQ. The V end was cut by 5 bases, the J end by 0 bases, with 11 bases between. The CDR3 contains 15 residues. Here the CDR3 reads CASSLHGSSYNEQFF. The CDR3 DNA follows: TGTGCCAGCAGCCTACACGGGAGCTCCTACAATGAGCAGTTCTTC.

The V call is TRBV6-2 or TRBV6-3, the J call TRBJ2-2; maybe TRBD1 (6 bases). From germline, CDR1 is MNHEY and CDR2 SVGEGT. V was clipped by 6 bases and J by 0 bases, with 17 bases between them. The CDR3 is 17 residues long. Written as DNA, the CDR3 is TGTGCCAGCAGCACAGGGATTGGGGGAACGAACACCGGGGAGCTGTTTTTT. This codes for CASSTGIGGTNTGELFF.

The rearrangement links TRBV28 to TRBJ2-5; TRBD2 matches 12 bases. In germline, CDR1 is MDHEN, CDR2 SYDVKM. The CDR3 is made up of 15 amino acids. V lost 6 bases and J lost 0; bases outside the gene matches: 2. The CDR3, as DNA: TGTGCCAGCAGCACTAGCGGGGGGTACCAAGAGACCCAGTACTTC. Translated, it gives CASSTSGGYQETQYF.

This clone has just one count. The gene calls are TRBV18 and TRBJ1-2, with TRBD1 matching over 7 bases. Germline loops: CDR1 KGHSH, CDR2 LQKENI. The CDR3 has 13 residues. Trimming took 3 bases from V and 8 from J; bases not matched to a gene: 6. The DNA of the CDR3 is TGTGCCAGCTCACCGCTTACAGGGGACGGCTACACCTTC. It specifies CASSPLTGDGYTF.

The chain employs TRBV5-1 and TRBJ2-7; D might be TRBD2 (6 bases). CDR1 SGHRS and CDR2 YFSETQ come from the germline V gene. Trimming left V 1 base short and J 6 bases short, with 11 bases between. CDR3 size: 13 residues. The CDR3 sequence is CASSLSGTVEQYF. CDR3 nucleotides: TGCGCCAGCAGCTTGTCCGGGACTGTCGAGCAGTACTTC. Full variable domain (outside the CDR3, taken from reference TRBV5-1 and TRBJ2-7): KAGVTQTPRYLIKTRGQQVTLSCSPISGHRSVSWYQQTPGQGLQFLFEYFSETQRNKGNFPGRFSGRQFSNSRSEMNVSTLELGDSALYLCASSLSGTVEQYFGPGTRLTVT.

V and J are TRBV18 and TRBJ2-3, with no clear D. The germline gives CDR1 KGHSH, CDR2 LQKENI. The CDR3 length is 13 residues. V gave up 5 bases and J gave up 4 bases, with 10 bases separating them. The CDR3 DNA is TGTGCCAGCTCATCATATGAGGCAGATACGCAGTATTTT. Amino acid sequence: CASSSYEADTQYF.

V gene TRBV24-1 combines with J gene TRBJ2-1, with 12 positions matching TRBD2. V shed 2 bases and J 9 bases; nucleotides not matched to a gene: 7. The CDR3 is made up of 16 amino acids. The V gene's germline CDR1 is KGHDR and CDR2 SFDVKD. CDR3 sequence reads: CATSDSTSGSKIEQFF. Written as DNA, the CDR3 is TGTGCCACCAGTGATTCGACTAGCGGGAGTAAGATTGAGCAGTTCTTC.

The CDR3 here is CASSESRFSYEQYV. CDR3 in DNA: TGCGCCAGCAGTGAGTCTCGTTTCTCCTACGAGCAGTACGTC. The V call is TRBV10-1, the J call TRBJ2-7; no firm D call. The V and J ends lost 0 bases and 0 bases respectively, with 6 bases between them. This CDR3 comprises 14 residues. Germline V gene lookup returns CDR1 WNHNN and CDR2 SYGVQD (reference sequence).

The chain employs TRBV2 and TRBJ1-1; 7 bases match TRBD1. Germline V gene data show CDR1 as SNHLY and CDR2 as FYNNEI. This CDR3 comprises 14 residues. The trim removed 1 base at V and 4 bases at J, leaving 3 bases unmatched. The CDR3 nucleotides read TGTGCCAGCAGTGAAGAAAGGGGGCTCACTGAAGCTTTCTTT. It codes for CASSEERGLTEAFF.

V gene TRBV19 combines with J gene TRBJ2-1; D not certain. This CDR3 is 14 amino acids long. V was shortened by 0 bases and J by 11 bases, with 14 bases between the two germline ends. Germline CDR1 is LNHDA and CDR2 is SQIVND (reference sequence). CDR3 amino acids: CASSIETTGSQQFF. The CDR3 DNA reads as TGTGCCAGTAGTATAGAGACGACCGGGTCCCAGCAGTTCTTC.

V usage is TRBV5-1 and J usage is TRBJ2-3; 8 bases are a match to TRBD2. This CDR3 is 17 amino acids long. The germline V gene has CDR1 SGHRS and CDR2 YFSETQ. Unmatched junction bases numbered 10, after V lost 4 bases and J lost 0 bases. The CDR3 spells CASSPLASGGSTDTQYF. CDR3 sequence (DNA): TGCGCCAGCAGCCCATTGGCCAGCGGGGGTAGCACAGATACGCAGTATTTT. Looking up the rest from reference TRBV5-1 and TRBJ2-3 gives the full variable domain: KAGVTQTPRYLIKTRGQQVTLSCSPISGHRSVSWYQQTPGQGLQFLFEYFSETQRNKGNFPGRFSGRQFSNSRSEMNVSTLELGDSALYLCASSPLASGGSTDTQYFGPGTRLTVL.

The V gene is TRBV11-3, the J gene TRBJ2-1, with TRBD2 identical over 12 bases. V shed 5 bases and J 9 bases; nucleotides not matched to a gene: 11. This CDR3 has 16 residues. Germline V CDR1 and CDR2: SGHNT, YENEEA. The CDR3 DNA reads TGTGCCAGCAGCCTGGCTCTAGCGGGAGGGGAGGTTGAGCAGTTCTTC. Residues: CASSLALAGGEVEQFF. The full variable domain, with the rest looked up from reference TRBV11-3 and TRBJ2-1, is EAGVVQSPRYKIIEKKQPVAFWCNPISGHNTLYWYLQNLGQGPELLIRYENEEAVDDSQLPKDRFSAERLKGVDSTLKIQPAELGDSAVYLCASSLALAGGEVEQFFGPGTRLTVL.

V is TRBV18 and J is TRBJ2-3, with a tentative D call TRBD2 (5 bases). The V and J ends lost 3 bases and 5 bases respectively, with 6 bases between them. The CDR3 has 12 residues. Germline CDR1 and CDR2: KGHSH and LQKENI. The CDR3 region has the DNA TGTGCCAGCTCACCCGAGGGAGATACGCAGTATTTT. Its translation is CASSPEGDTQYF.

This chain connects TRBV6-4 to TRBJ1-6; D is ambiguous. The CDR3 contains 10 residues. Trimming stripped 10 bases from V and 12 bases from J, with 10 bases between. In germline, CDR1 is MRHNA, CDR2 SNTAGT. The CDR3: CATLGGPLHF. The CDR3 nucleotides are TGTGCCACCCTTGGAGGACCCCTCCACTTT.

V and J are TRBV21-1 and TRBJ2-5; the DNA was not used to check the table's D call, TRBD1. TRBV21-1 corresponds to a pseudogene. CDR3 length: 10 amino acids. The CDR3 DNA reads TGTGCCAGCAAACACAGGGGGCCGTACTTC. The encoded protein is CASKHRGPYF.

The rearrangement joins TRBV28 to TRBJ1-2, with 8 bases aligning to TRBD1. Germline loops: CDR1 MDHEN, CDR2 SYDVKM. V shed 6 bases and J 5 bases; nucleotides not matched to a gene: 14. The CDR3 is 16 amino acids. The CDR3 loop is CASRVISQGAGYGYTF. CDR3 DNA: TGTGCCAGCAGAGTAATATCTCAGGGGGCAGGGTATGGCTACACCTTC.

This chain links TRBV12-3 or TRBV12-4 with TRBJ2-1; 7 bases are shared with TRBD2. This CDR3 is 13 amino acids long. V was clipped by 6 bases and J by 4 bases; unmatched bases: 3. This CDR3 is CASRASGYNEQFF. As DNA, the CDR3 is TGTGCCAGCAGGGCTAGCGGATACAATGAGCAGTTCTTC.

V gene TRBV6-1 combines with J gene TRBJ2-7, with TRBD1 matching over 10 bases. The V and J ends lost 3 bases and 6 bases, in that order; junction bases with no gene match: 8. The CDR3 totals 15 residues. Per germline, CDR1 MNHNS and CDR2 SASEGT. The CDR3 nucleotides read TGTGCCAGCAGTGACCTGGGACAGGGGATGGTCGAGCAGTACTTC. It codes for CASSDLGQGMVEQYF.